These 4 T cell receptor beta chains were sequenced from one sample in a study of OX40 agonist ivuxolimab in advanced cancers. TCRdb's table, derived via immunoSEQ multiplex PCR, lists solely in-frame clones and lacks some. The top ten clones hold less than 4% of a sample with more than 60,000 clones, 80% to 85% of them seen once. Sequencing used CD4+ or CD8+ T cells sorted from blood, obtained in a trial of the OX40 agonist ivuxolimab. The source of these receptors is an adult with an advanced solid tumor such as melanoma, head and neck, liver or kidney cancer.

The V gene is TRBV29-1, the J gene TRBJ1-2; no firm D call. Per the germline V gene, CDR1 is SQVTM and CDR2 is ANQGSEA. The CDR3 covers 13 residues. The V end lost 4 bases, the J end lost 0 bases, and 9 bases lay between the germline ends. For the CDR3, the DNA is TGCAGCGTTGTGGGTTGGGCTAACTATGGCTACACCTTC. Translation gives CSVVGWANYGYTF.

This chain's CDR3 is CASSYSGTTTEETQYF. In DNA form, the CDR3 reads TGTGCCAGCAGTTACTCAGGGACCACGACCGAAGAGACCCAGTACTTC. This chain links TRBV6-5 with TRBJ2-5; D assignment may be TRBD1 or TRBD2 (5 bases each). V lost 0 bases to trimming and J lost 3 bases, with 14 bases between them. Germline V CDR1 and CDR2: MNHEY, SVGAGI. There are 16 residues in the CDR3.

The J gene is TRBJ1-2, the V gene TRBV5-4; a possible D gene is TRBD1 (5 bases). Germline CDR1 reads SGHNT; CDR2 reads YYREEE (reference sequence). This CDR3 has 12 amino acids. V was pared by 6 bases and J by 4 bases, with 10 bases between. This CDR3 reads CASTGGIYGYTF. In nucleotides, the CDR3 is TGTGCCAGCACTGGGGGAATCTATGGCTACACCTTC.

The chain is built from TRBV11-3 and TRBJ1-1; 7 nucleotides align to TRBD1. The V gene end was trimmed by 4 bases and the J gene end by 3 bases; junction bases not matched to a gene: 8. This CDR3 has 15 residues. Germline assignment: CDR1 SGHNT and CDR2 YENEEA. The CDR3 protein is CASSSNRQGYTEAFF. CDR3 nucleotide sequence: TGTGCCAGCAGCTCAAACCGACAGGGCTACACTGAAGCTTTCTTT.